The clone carrying this T cell receptor beta chain was seen at least ten times. This specimen comes from a study of molecular identifiers for immune sequencing clone quantification. Per germline, CDR1 MDHEN and CDR2 SYDVKM. This CDR3 has 11 amino acids. V gave up 3 bases and J gave up 6 bases, with 3 bases separating them. In TCRdb, the PCR reads were re-called with MiXCR into one record per CDR3 protein. This table has approximately 550,000 distinct CDR3 sequences, about 22% appearing once. The sequenced material came from naive CD8+ T cells from blood, with Jurkat cell RNA spiked in. This sample's subset: FACS-sorted CD8+CD4-CCR7+CD45RA+ naive T cells. This rearrangement joins TRBV28 to TRBJ1-5; D is uncertain. The clonotype originates from a human donor in good health. Some libraries in this study had Jurkat cell RNA spiked in. The CDR3 DNA sequence: TGTGCCAGCAGTTTTGGTCAGCCCCAGCATTTT. This encodes CASSFGQPQHF.